Sequencing of this T cell receptor beta chain was carried out in a study of T cell responses to AZD1222 COVID-19 vaccine. The CDR3 length is 13 residues. Trimming left V 5 bases short and J 8 bases short, with 14 bases between. Germline CDR1 is KGHDR and CDR2 is SFDVKD. On this clone itself: Its antigen remains unidentified.

Regarding the study as a whole: Clonal diversity was possibly underestimated, and the donors were mostly white British, with more females. Within unmutated variant regions lay the reported targets of nearly half of spike-specific TCRs.

Assay: immunoSEQ multiplex PCR; the TCRdb copy retains only in-frame clones and omits some. The sample lists approximately 67,000 clones, approximately 90% occurring once. The sequencing here drew on peripheral blood, taken 28 days after the second AZD1222 dose. The chain uses TRBV24-1 and TRBJ1-2; D possibly corresponds to TRBD1 (6 bases). The sequence was obtained from an adult who received the AZD1222 COVID-19 vaccine. The CDR3 coding sequence is TGTGCCACCAGTGTAGGTACAGGGCGCGGCTACACCTTC. This gives the protein CATSVGTGRGYTF.